The present T cell receptor beta chain was sequenced within a study of blood T cells in healthy people across ages. Broader study findings: A greater number of naive CD4+ cells and higher diversity distinguished long-lived donors from aged donors. Higher naive T cell percentage went strongly together with higher TCR beta diversity.

In germline, CDR1 is SGHRS, CDR2 YFSETQ. The CDR3 is made up of 15 amino acids. The ends lost 4 bases at V and 5 bases at J; junction bases unmatched: 8. Notes on this clonotype: Its target is not known.

For the second PCR, which ran for 7 to 11 cycles, a sample-barcoded 5' primer and a J-beta primer mix were used. Each cDNA molecule carried a tag from a template-switch adaptor that contained 12 random nucleotides. MiXCR was run by TCRdb on the 5' RACE reads, yielding one entry per CDR3 protein. The data contain about 570,000 distinct CDR3 sequences, 25% to 30% of them singletons. This receptor was taken from a woman in her 70s in good health. Specimen: blood. The V call is TRBV5-1, the J call TRBJ1-2; 10 bases line up with TRBD1. CDR3 loop: CASSPGTGVGYGYTF. Written as DNA, the CDR3 is TGCGCCAGCAGCCCCGGGACAGGGGTTGGGTATGGCTACACCTTC.